The present entry profiles one TCR beta chain with its context. What it binds is unknown. This sample stems from a study of graft-versus-host responses after intestinal transplantation. Only in-frame clones appear in the TCRdb table, and some are missing; sequencing was by immunoSEQ multiplex PCR. The top ten hold around 2.5% of the sample, which has roughly 50,000 clones, around 90% seen once. Germline CDR1 and CDR2: SNHLY and FYNNEI. The CDR3 loop spans 14 amino acids. Trimming removed 6 bases from V and 7 bases from J, with 19 bases in between. This receptor was taken from a human donor who was the organ donor for an intestinal transplant. The V and J genes are TRBV2 and TRBJ2-7; the D gene is possibly TRBD2 (7 bases). The material was unstimulated CD4+ T cells sorted from spleen or lymph node cells, obtained before transplant. The CDR3 region has the DNA TGTGCCAGCAGCCCCCCCGAGGGGGGGCGGGAGCAGTACTTC. Protein: CASSPPEGGREQYF. The whole variable domain, remainder taken from reference TRBV2 and TRBJ2-7, is EPEVTQTPSHQVTQMGQEVILRCVPISNHLYFYWYRQILGQKVEFLVSFYNNEISEKSEIFDDQFSVERPDGSNFTLKIRSTKLEDSAMYFCASSPPEGGREQYFGPGTRLTVT.